This is a list of T cell receptor beta chains from one sample in a study of T-cell reconstitution after alpha-beta-depleted transplantation in children. TCRdb reprocessed the PCR reads with MiXCR, giving one entry per CDR3 protein. The sample holds about 400,000 distinct CDR3 sequences, just over 20% seen once. This specimen consisted of PBMCs from the stem cell graft donor, obtained from the stem cell graft. The origin of the receptors is a human donor who donated a stem cell graft to a child with acute myeloid leukemia. Both conserved end residues are part of each CDR3. Each record gives: V gene, J gene, clone size, D gene, CDR3 protein, CDR3 DNA. The D gene is left open where the match is weak. Part of the rows lack a size; the others show once, few, many or a class for expanded clones.

v_call: TRBV12-3/TRBV12-4
j_call: TRBJ2-3
clone_size: .
d_call: TRBD2
cdr3_aa: CAISLAGLAGFGDTQYF
cdr3_nt: TGTGCCATCAGTTTAGCGGGACTAGCGGGATTTGGAGATACGCAGTATTTT

v_call: TRBV30
j_call: TRBJ1-6
clone_size: few
d_call: .
cdr3_aa: CALGEGSYNSPLHF
cdr3_nt: TGTGCGCTGGGTGAGGGATCCTATAATTCACCCCTCCACTTT

v_call: TRBV12-3/TRBV12-4
j_call: TRBJ2-3
clone_size: few
d_call: .
cdr3_aa: CASTPGWGSNTDTQYF
cdr3_nt: TGTGCCAGCACCCCGGGGTGGGGAAGTAACACAGATACGCAGTATTTT

v_call: TRBV3-1
j_call: TRBJ2-1
clone_size: .
d_call: .
cdr3_aa: CASSQDRAEQFF
cdr3_nt: TGTGCCAGCAGCCAAGATCGTGCAGAGCAGTTCTTC

v_call: TRBV20-1
j_call: TRBJ2-5
clone_size: many
d_call: TRBD1
cdr3_aa: CSARTGTGEETQYF
cdr3_nt: TGCAGTGCTAGAACCGGGACAGGGGAAGAGACCCAGTACTTC

v_call: TRBV7-6
j_call: TRBJ2-3
clone_size: .
d_call: TRBD2
cdr3_aa: CASSLRLAGAGGTDTQYF
cdr3_nt: TGTGCCAGCAGCTTAAGACTAGCGGGAGCAGGCGGGACAGATACGCAGTATTTT

v_call: TRBV6-2/TRBV6-3
j_call: TRBJ2-1
clone_size: .
d_call: TRBD1
cdr3_aa: CASSYSQTGGHYNEQFF
cdr3_nt: TGTGCCAGCAGTTACTCCCAAACAGGGGGGCACTACAATGAGCAGTTCTTC

v_call: TRBV6-6
j_call: TRBJ2-5
clone_size: many
d_call: .
cdr3_aa: CASSSGRGETQYF
cdr3_nt: TGTGCCAGCAGTTCGGGAAGAGGGGAGACCCAGTACTTC

v_call: TRBV28
j_call: TRBJ1-1
clone_size: .
d_call: .
cdr3_aa: CASSTANGVNTEAFF
cdr3_nt: TGTGCCAGCAGCACTGCCAACGGGGTGAACACTGAAGCTTTCTTT

v_call: TRBV25-1
j_call: TRBJ2-1
clone_size: many
d_call: .
cdr3_aa: CASSEPSREQFF
cdr3_nt: TGTGCCAGCAGTGAACCTAGCAGGGAGCAGTTCTTC

v_call: TRBV12-3/TRBV12-4
j_call: TRBJ2-7
clone_size: .
d_call: TRBD2
cdr3_aa: CASSPRGRAGYEQYF
cdr3_nt: TGTGCCAGCAGTCCCCGTGGGAGGGCCGGGTACGAGCAGTACTTC

v_call: TRBV5-1
j_call: TRBJ2-7
clone_size: .
d_call: TRBD2
cdr3_aa: CASSLPGLAFEQYF
cdr3_nt: TGCGCCAGCAGCTTACCGGGACTAGCTTTCGAGCAGTACTTC

v_call: TRBV4-1
j_call: TRBJ2-1
clone_size: .
d_call: TRBD2
cdr3_aa: CASSQRLAGGNEQFF
cdr3_nt: TGCGCCAGCAGCCAACGACTAGCGGGAGGAAATGAGCAGTTCTTC

v_call: TRBV29-1
j_call: TRBJ2-7
clone_size: many
d_call: TRBD2
cdr3_aa: CSVGLAGDEQYF
cdr3_nt: TGCAGCGTTGGACTAGCGGGAGACGAGCAGTACTTC

v_call: TRBV15
j_call: TRBJ1-4
clone_size: few
d_call: TRBD1
cdr3_aa: CATSRDIPTGTVNEKLFF
cdr3_nt: TGTGCCACCAGCAGAGATATCCCGACCGGGACAGTTAATGAAAAACTGTTTTTT

v_call: TRBV6-7
j_call: TRBJ2-5
clone_size: .
d_call: .
cdr3_aa: CASSYGHFGETQYF
cdr3_nt: TGTGCCAGCAGTTACGGACACTTCGGGGAGACCCAGTACTTC

v_call: TRBV6-1
j_call: TRBJ2-7
clone_size: .
d_call: TRBD1
cdr3_aa: CASKRQGSGSYEQYF
cdr3_nt: TGTGCCAGCAAACGACAGGGAAGTGGGTCCTACGAGCAGTACTTC

v_call: TRBV20-1
j_call: TRBJ2-1
clone_size: .
d_call: TRBD2
cdr3_aa: CSARDAGLESDEQFF
cdr3_nt: TGCAGTGCTAGAGATGCGGGACTAGAGTCCGATGAGCAGTTCTTC

v_call: TRBV28
j_call: TRBJ2-1
clone_size: .
d_call: .
cdr3_aa: CASSPGGGDNEQFF
cdr3_nt: TGTGCCAGCAGTCCCGGAGGGGGCGACAATGAGCAGTTCTTC

v_call: TRBV29-1
j_call: TRBJ2-7
clone_size: many
d_call: .
cdr3_aa: CSVEDSKTYEQYF
cdr3_nt: TGCAGCGTTGAAGACAGCAAGACCTACGAGCAGTACTTC

v_call: TRBV12-3/TRBV12-4
j_call: TRBJ2-4
clone_size: .
d_call: TRBD1
cdr3_aa: CASKGQGSKNIQYF
cdr3_nt: TGTGCCAGCAAGGGACAGGGATCCAAAAACATTCAGTACTTC

v_call: TRBV20-1
j_call: TRBJ2-5
clone_size: few
d_call: .
cdr3_aa: CSARRTAKETQYF
cdr3_nt: TGCAGTGCTAGACGGACAGCCAAAGAGACCCAGTACTTC

v_call: TRBV9
j_call: TRBJ2-3
clone_size: few
d_call: .
cdr3_aa: CASSVATWSRFTDTQYF
cdr3_nt: TGTGCCAGCAGCGTAGCTACGTGGAGTCGTTTCACAGATACGCAGTATTTT

v_call: TRBV12-3/TRBV12-4
j_call: TRBJ1-1
clone_size: .
d_call: .
cdr3_aa: CASSFAGGRSRTEAFF
cdr3_nt: TGTGCCAGCAGTTTTGCCGGGGGGCGAAGTAGAACTGAAGCTTTCTTT

v_call: TRBV29-1
j_call: TRBJ2-7
clone_size: many
d_call: TRBD2
cdr3_aa: CSFRTSGSTYEQYF
cdr3_nt: TGCAGCTTTCGGACTAGCGGGAGCACCTACGAGCAGTACTTC

v_call: TRBV28
j_call: TRBJ2-7
clone_size: .
d_call: TRBD2
cdr3_aa: CASSIAGGTVSSYEQYF
cdr3_nt: TGTGCCAGCAGCATAGCGGGAGGGACCGTGAGCTCCTACGAGCAGTACTTC

v_call: TRBV29-1
j_call: TRBJ2-7
clone_size: many
d_call: TRBD1
cdr3_aa: CSVRRQGAYEQYF
cdr3_nt: TGCAGCGTCCGTAGACAGGGAGCCTACGAGCAGTACTTC

v_call: TRBV21-1
j_call: TRBJ2-5
clone_size: .
d_call: .
cdr3_aa: CASSTRGGQHRSYQETQYF
cdr3_nt: TGTGCCAGCAGCACCCGGGGCGGACAGCACCGATCGTACCAAGAGACCCAGTACTTC

v_call: TRBV27
j_call: TRBJ1-1
clone_size: .
d_call: .
cdr3_aa: CASSFLDGNTEAFF
cdr3_nt: TGTGCCAGCAGTTTTTTGGACGGGAACACTGAAGCTTTCTTT

v_call: TRBV20-1
j_call: TRBJ1-5
clone_size: .
d_call: .
cdr3_aa: CSARDGRAGSNQPQHF
cdr3_nt: TGCAGTGCTAGAGATGGGAGGGCCGGGAGCAATCAGCCCCAGCATTTT

v_call: TRBV14
j_call: TRBJ2-7
clone_size: .
d_call: .
cdr3_aa: CASSQEKGWYEQYF
cdr3_nt: TGTGCCAGCAGCCAAGAAAAGGGTTGGTACGAGCAGTACTTC

v_call: TRBV5-1
j_call: TRBJ2-1
clone_size: few
d_call: TRBD2
cdr3_aa: CASSSGTNYNEQFF
cdr3_nt: TGCGCCAGCAGCTCCGGGACTAACTACAATGAGCAGTTCTTC

v_call: TRBV7-2
j_call: TRBJ2-7
clone_size: many
d_call: .
cdr3_aa: CASSLEHLSYEQYF
cdr3_nt: TGTGCCAGCAGCTTAGAGCATCTCTCCTACGAGCAGTACTTC

v_call: TRBV6-1
j_call: TRBJ2-7
clone_size: few
d_call: TRBD1
cdr3_aa: CAGLGQGREQYF
cdr3_nt: TGTGCGGGGCTGGGACAGGGCCGCGAGCAGTACTTC

v_call: TRBV6-5
j_call: TRBJ1-5
clone_size: .
d_call: .
cdr3_aa: CASSYGPTKPQHF
cdr3_nt: TGTGCCAGCAGTTACGGGCCAACGAAGCCCCAGCATTTT

v_call: TRBV7-9
j_call: TRBJ1-1
clone_size: once
d_call: TRBD1
cdr3_aa: CASSLGGRRVPEAFF
cdr3_nt: TGTGCCAGCAGTCTAGGGGGCCGGCGGGTCCCTGAAGCTTTCTTT

v_call: TRBV20-1
j_call: TRBJ2-3
clone_size: few
d_call: TRBD2
cdr3_aa: CSASSGRGTDTQYF
cdr3_nt: TGCAGTGCTTCCAGCGGGAGGGGCACAGATACGCAGTATTTT

v_call: TRBV29-1
j_call: TRBJ1-3
clone_size: many
d_call: .
cdr3_aa: CSVWDNRSGNTIYF
cdr3_nt: TGCAGCGTTTGGGACAATCGCTCTGGAAACACCATATATTTT

v_call: TRBV20-1
j_call: TRBJ2-7
clone_size: .
d_call: .
cdr3_aa: CSAAPVAVSYEQYF
cdr3_nt: TGCAGTGCCGCCCCCGTGGCAGTCTCCTACGAGCAGTACTTC

v_call: TRBV10-3
j_call: TRBJ2-4
clone_size: .
d_call: .
cdr3_aa: CAISDPGGDLWTRNIQYF
cdr3_nt: TGTGCCATCAGTGATCCTGGCGGCGACCTTTGGACGAGAAACATTCAGTACTTC

v_call: TRBV6-1
j_call: TRBJ2-7
clone_size: few
d_call: TRBD1
cdr3_aa: CASSIWTGQRYEQYF
cdr3_nt: TGTGCCAGCAGTATTTGGACAGGGCAGCGTTACGAGCAGTACTTC

v_call: TRBV29-1
j_call: TRBJ2-2
clone_size: .
d_call: TRBD2
cdr3_aa: CSAGTSGGDYWNTGELFF
cdr3_nt: TGCAGCGCTGGGACTAGCGGGGGTGATTACTGGAACACCGGGGAGCTGTTTTTT

v_call: TRBV7-3
j_call: TRBJ2-2
clone_size: .
d_call: TRBD2
cdr3_aa: CASSNGTMNTGELFF
cdr3_nt: TGTGCCAGCAGCAACGGGACTATGAACACCGGGGAGCTGTTTTTT

v_call: TRBV20-1
j_call: TRBJ2-1
clone_size: .
d_call: TRBD2
cdr3_aa: CSATSGRGPEQFF
cdr3_nt: TGCAGTGCCACTAGCGGGAGGGGACCTGAGCAGTTCTTC

v_call: TRBV4-2
j_call: TRBJ1-2
clone_size: many
d_call: .
cdr3_aa: CASSPELTAYGYTF
cdr3_nt: TGTGCCAGCAGCCCCGAACTGACAGCGTATGGCTACACCTTC

v_call: TRBV6-5
j_call: TRBJ2-1
clone_size: many
d_call: .
cdr3_aa: CASSQAGEQFF
cdr3_nt: TGTGCCAGCAGTCAGGCAGGGGAGCAGTTCTTC

v_call: TRBV29-1
j_call: TRBJ2-5
clone_size: .
d_call: .
cdr3_aa: CSVERHHQETQYF
cdr3_nt: TGCAGCGTTGAAAGGCACCACCAAGAGACCCAGTACTTC

v_call: TRBV20-1
j_call: TRBJ2-7
clone_size: many
d_call: .
cdr3_aa: CSARDGVGTGTYF
cdr3_nt: .

v_call: TRBV12-3/TRBV12-4
j_call: TRBJ2-1
clone_size: .
d_call: TRBD1
cdr3_aa: CASRLPGQGADEQFF
cdr3_nt: TGTGCCAGCAGACTACCGGGACAGGGGGCCGATGAGCAGTTCTTC

v_call: TRBV12-3/TRBV12-4
j_call: TRBJ2-1
clone_size: many
d_call: .
cdr3_aa: CASSSTNEQFF
cdr3_nt: TGTGCCAGCAGTTCCACAAATGAGCAGTTCTTC

v_call: TRBV29-1
j_call: TRBJ2-2
clone_size: many
d_call: .
cdr3_aa: CSSTGSTGELFF
cdr3_nt: TGCAGCTCTACAGGGTCCACCGGGGAGCTGTTTTTT

v_call: TRBV29-1
j_call: TRBJ2-3
clone_size: many
d_call: TRBD2
cdr3_aa: CSVSPSLAGGTNTQYF
cdr3_nt: TGCAGCGTTAGTCCCAGTTTAGCGGGAGGTACGAATACGCAGTATTTT

v_call: TRBV6-1
j_call: TRBJ2-1
clone_size: many
d_call: TRBD2
cdr3_aa: CASGGTSGDNEQFF
cdr3_nt: TGTGCCAGCGGAGGGACTAGCGGTGACAATGAGCAGTTCTTC